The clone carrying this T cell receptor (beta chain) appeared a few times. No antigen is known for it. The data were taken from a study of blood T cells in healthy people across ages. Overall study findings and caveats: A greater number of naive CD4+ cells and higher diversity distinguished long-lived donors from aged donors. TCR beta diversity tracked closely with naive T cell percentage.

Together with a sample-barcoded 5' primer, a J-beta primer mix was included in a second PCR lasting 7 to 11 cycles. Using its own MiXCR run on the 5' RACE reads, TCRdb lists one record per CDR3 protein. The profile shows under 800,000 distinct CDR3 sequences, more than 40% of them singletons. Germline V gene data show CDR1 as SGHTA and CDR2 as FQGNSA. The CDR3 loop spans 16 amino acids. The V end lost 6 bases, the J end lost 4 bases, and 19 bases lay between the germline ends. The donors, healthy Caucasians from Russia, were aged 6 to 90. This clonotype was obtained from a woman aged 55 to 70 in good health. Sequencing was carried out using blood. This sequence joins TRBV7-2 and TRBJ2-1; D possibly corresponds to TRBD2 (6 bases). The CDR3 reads CASSSMGRGNYNEQFF. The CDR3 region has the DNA TGTGCCAGCAGTTCGATGGGGCGGGGAAATTACAATGAGCAGTTCTTC.